This T cell receptor (beta chain) was documented in a study of blood T cells in healthy people across ages. It was with a sample-barcoded 5' primer and a J-beta primer mix that a second PCR of roughly 7 to 11 cycles was run. Via MiXCR, TCRdb re-called the 5' RACE reads, giving one row per CDR3 protein. Of over a million distinct CDR3 sequences in the sample, roughly 40% were seen once. V lost 4 bases to trimming and J lost 1 base; unmatched junction nucleotides: 12. Germline-derived CDR1 and CDR2 are SGHRS and YFSETQ. The CDR3 runs 18 residues. Total RNA, at least 6 micrograms per sample, was extracted from PBMCs.

The chain has TRBV5-1 and TRBJ2-3, with 10 bases that match TRBD2. Sequenced sample: blood. The receptor comes from a woman aged 18-29 years in good health. CDR3 bases: TGCGCCAGCAGCCGCTCCGGGACTAGCGTACCTGGCACAGATACGCAGTATTTT. This gives the protein CASSRSGTSVPGTDTQYF.